This TCR beta chain was captured by sequencing in a study of shared clonotypes between healthy human individuals. Original data processing: ImmunoSEQ only sent back junction sequences with no quality scores, so filtering was done differently. Profiling relied on immunoSEQ multiplex PCR, and the TCRdb table lists in-frame clones only, not all of them. V, J and clone size reflect that table, while D and trimming were determined from the DNA. Counted here are roughly 1,000,000 clones, around 82% occurring once; the ten biggest clones make up 0.55% to 0.7%. Recent vaccinations or acute infections were absent in the healthy HIV-negative adult donors. General study results and limits: A handful of donors shared approximately 5% of their naive CD4 clonotypes. Non-shared clonotypes were found to have lower generation probabilities than the clonotypes that were shared by all four of the sorted-subset donors.

Trimming cost V 3 bases and J 5 bases; bases outside gene matches: 6. Germline lookup yields CDR1 SNHLY and CDR2 FYNNEI. This CDR3 is built from 15 residues. To note about this clone: Its antigen is unknown.

The receptor's source is a man between 18 and 29 years old in good health. Some clones in this sample may be carry-over from other donors' samples. The source material was memory CD4+ T cells from PBMCs. Subset in this sample: CD45RA-negative fraction. This chain links TRBV2 with TRBJ2-2; TRBD2 agrees at 7 bases. The CDR3 sequence is CASSDVAGGTGELFF. CDR3 nucleotide sequence: TGTGCCAGCAGTGACGTAGCGGGCGGGACCGGGGAGCTGTTTTTT.